The clone carrying this T cell receptor beta chain has at least ten counts. The entry originates in a study of identical twins. Each CDR3 protein gets one entry after TCRdb re-called the 5' RACE reads with MiXCR. This sample has about 890,000 distinct CDR3 sequences; approximately 13% occur once, and the top ten carry around 1.6%. The V and J ends lost 5 bases and 4 bases, in that order; junction bases with no gene match: 7. The CDR3 is 15 amino acids. The germline gives CDR1 MDHEN, CDR2 SYDVKM. The same sample was also used in a study of yellow fever vaccine responses in identical twins. That source adds: After vaccination, twins' T cell response reportedly seemed partly convergent, partly personalized.

This sequence originates from a woman aged 18-35 years in good health. The genes are TRBV28 and TRBJ2-7, with TRBD1 matching over 11 bases. The sample was PBMCs. For the CDR3, the DNA is TGTGCCAGCAGTCCCCGGGACAGGGGGGGTTACGAGCAGTACTTC. Translated, it gives CASSPRDRGGYEQYF. Full variable domain (rest looked up from reference TRBV28 and TRBJ2-7): DVKVTQSSRYLVKRTGEKVFLECVQDMDHENMFWYRQDPGLGLRLIYFSYDVKMKEKGDIPEGYSVSREKKERFSLILESASTNQTSMYLCASSPRDRGGYEQYFGPGTRLTVT.